Reported below is one T cell receptor beta chain. The data belong to a study of early T cells in non-severe SARS-CoV-2 infection. The CDR3 covers 15 residues. Germline CDR1 is MDHEN and CDR2 is SYDVKM. Trimming removed 7 bases from V and 3 bases from J, with 15 bases in between. MiXCR, run by TCRdb on the 5' RACE reads, gives a single entry per CDR3 protein. This repertoire shows 75,000 to 100,000 distinct CDR3 sequences, around a sixth found once; its top ten account for 1.3%. J is TRBJ2-2 and V is TRBV28, with a tentative D call TRBD2 (6 bases). The sample taken for sequencing was whole blood. This receptor was obtained from an adult who was a healthcare worker with PCR-confirmed SARS-CoV-2 infection or an uninfected control (not recorded which). CDR3 DNA: TGTGCCAGCACCGTGGGAGGAGGGTACACCGGGGAGCTGTTTTTT. Amino acid sequence: CASTVGGGYTGELFF.